This TCR beta chain was recovered during a study of graft-versus-host responses after intestinal transplantation. General study results and limits: Present in recipient marrow, GvH clones included some that appeared first in ileum or blood.

The repertoire was sequenced with immunoSEQ multiplex PCR; TCRdb's copy has only in-frame clones and lacks some. The sample includes around 29,000 clones, nearly 90% of them seen just once. The CDR3 length is 14 residues. The germline CDR1 and CDR2 sequences are MNHEY and SVGAGI. V was shortened by 2 bases and J by 4 bases, with 9 bases between the two germline ends. As to this clone: Its antigen is unidentified.

The sequence derives from a human patient who received an intestinal transplant, so some T cells may come from the graft donor. The chain employs TRBV6-5 and TRBJ2-1; D gene ambiguous. The starting material was PBMCs, obtained around 61 weeks after intestinal transplantation. CDR3 sequence reads: CASSYRYPYNEQFF. CDR3 coding DNA: TGTGCCAGCAGTTACAGGTACCCTTACAATGAGCAGTTCTTC.